This TCR beta chain was documented in a study of T cell repertoires in cytomegalovirus infection (dated by TCRdb to between 2019 and 2020). Some background on the complete study: Because public TCR beta signatures pointed to carriage of CMV infection together with the matching HLA type, the HLA type of each donor mattered for the analysis. Study-wide findings and limitations: In the ex vivo response, HLA-C-restricted CMV-specific TCR beta clonotypes were dominant, and in two of eight donors the single most frequent clonotype came from this HLA-C-restricted group. In both this cohort and an independent approximately 350-donor cohort, the cumulative frequency of public TCR beta family members distinguished carriers of CMV infection plus the relevant HLA type.

Taken from cysteine to phenylalanine, the CDR3 has 19 residues. Only the CDR3 part of the read is kept: 57 bases, read in frame from the first base. The germline V gene encodes CDR1 SGHVS and CDR2 FNYEAQ. There are many counts of this clonotype. The antigen it binds to is not known. The junction does not match germline at one end; this may be a read error. This sample was sequenced with an Illumina HiSeq 1500. TCRdb cleaned the public reads at Q25 with fastp, built clones with MiXCR and kept in-frame beta chains. When rows share a CDR3 protein, they turn into one entry using the most common DNA and genes. The sample has 200,000 to 300,000 distinct CDR3 sequences on record, roughly 15% of them singletons. Around 9.5% of the sample rests with the top ten.

The sequencing input was PBMCs. The sequence joins TRBV7-6 to TRBJ1-1, and perhaps TRBD1 as D gene, on 5 matching bases. The clonotype originates from a human donor in good health (CMV status not recorded). Some clones in this sample may be carry-over from other donors' samples. CDR3 sequence: CASSLVQWDPRSSNAEAFF. The bases read TGTGCCAGCAGCTTAGTCCAGTGGGACCCGCGGAGTTCGAACGCTGAAGCTTTCTTT.